Below, 3 T cell receptor beta chains from the same sample are listed, as sequenced in a study of blood T cell repertoires in COVID-19. The data were produced by immunoSEQ multiplex PCR, yet TCRdb's version contains in-frame clones alone and is incomplete. The sample has about 210,000 clones; roughly 86% are singletons. The sample consisted of peripheral blood. Receptor source: a woman aged 45-59 years with active or convalescent COVID-19.

Points on this clone: This likely traces to a read error, being one base from a far larger clone. This sequence joins TRBV7-7 and TRBJ2-7; 10 bases are a match to TRBD1. CDR3 length: 14 residues. V gave up 5 bases and J gave up 1 base; unmatched junction bases: 2. Germline values: CDR1 SSHAT, CDR2 FNYEAQ (reference sequence). CDR3 in DNA: TGTGCCAGCAGCGCGGGACAGGGGTCCTACGAGCAGTACTTC. Amino acid sequence: CASSAGQGSYEQYF.

The chain recombines TRBV19 with TRBJ1-3; TRBD1 matches at 9 bases. With 6 bases clipped from V and 0 bases from J, the junction kept 6 bases outside the gene matches. The CDR3 consists of 16 residues. Germline CDR1 is LNHDA and CDR2 is SQIVND (reference sequence). The CDR3 DNA reads as TGTGCCAGTAGCCGAGGGACAGGGACCTCTGGAAACACCATATATTTT. Translated: CASSRGTGTSGNTIYF.

This clone showed up just a few times. Other nucleotide sequences in the sample specify the same CDR3. V is TRBV19 and J is TRBJ1-6, with a tentative D call TRBD1 (6 bases). Trimming cost V 7 bases and J 5 bases, with 9 bases left between them. This CDR3 region has 13 residues. Germline loops: CDR1 LNHDA, CDR2 SQIVND (reference sequence). The CDR3 protein is CASKTGDNSPLHF. In nucleotides, the CDR3 is TGTGCCAGTAAGACAGGCGATAATTCACCCCTCCACTTT.